This entry is about one TCR beta chain. Its antigen is undetermined. This sample was taken from a study of T cell responses to AZD1222 COVID-19 vaccine. Assay: immunoSEQ multiplex PCR; the TCRdb copy retains only in-frame clones and omits some. The sample has 95,000 or so clones, 88% seen once. Study-level results: Baseline antibody screening turned up just a handful of seropositive AZD1222 recipients. Most donors were white British and more were female, and clonal diversity was possibly underestimated.

Germline loops: CDR1 SGHAT, CDR2 FQNNGV. The CDR3 is made up of 15 amino acids. The J segment lost 0 bases and the V segment lost 4 bases, leaving 3 bases of the junction unmatched. The chain is built from TRBV11-2 and TRBJ1-1; 9 bases agree with TRBD1. Sequenced here: peripheral blood, sampled on day 0 of AZD1222 vaccination. The TCR comes from an adult in good health. The CDR3 loop is CASSSRQGVNTEAFF. CDR3 bases: TGTGCCAGCAGCTCTCGACAGGGGGTGAACACTGAAGCTTTCTTT.